A selection of T cell receptor beta chains follows, all from one sample in a study of tumor-infiltrating lymphocytes in oesophageal squamous cell carcinoma. TCRdb passed the reads through MiXCR, listing each CDR3 protein once. The sample carries roughly 11,000 distinct CDR3 sequences, roughly 58% recorded once. Sequenced: blood. The receptors shown here come from a female donor with esophageal squamous cell carcinoma. The CDR3 runs from the conserved cysteine through the conserved F or W. The D gene is left open where the match is weak. Where a row states a size, it is once, few, many or the class of an expanded clone; other rows omit it.

TRBJ2-7	TRBV7-3	TRBD2	.	CASSREGSGGYEQYF	TGTGCCAGCAGCCGGGAGGGTAGCGGGGGGTACGAGCAGTACTTC
TRBJ2-1	TRBV7-8	.	.	CASSPRASDQINEQFF	TGTGCCAGCAGCCCGCGGGCTAGCGACCAAATCAATGAGCAGTTCTTC
TRBJ2-1	TRBV5-6	TRBD2	few	CASSLEIDRPPGLAGGEGQFF	TGTGCCAGCAGCTTGGAAATTGACAGGCCCCCGGGACTAGCGGGAGGGGAGGGGCAGTTCTTC
TRBJ1-4	TRBV5-1	.	many	CASSESSLGNEKLFF	TGCGCCAGCAGCGAGTCTAGCTTGGGTAATGAAAAACTGTTTTTT
TRBJ2-5	TRBV6-4	.	.	CASRTGQLLQETQYF	TGTGCCAGCAGAACAGGACAGTTACTTCAAGAGACCCAGTACTTC
TRBJ2-7	TRBV10-2	.	.	CASSQRGYEQYF	TGCGCCAGCTCTCAGCGTGGCTACGAGCAGTACTTC
TRBJ2-5	TRBV6-6	.	.	CASRPGTHNQETQYF	TGTGCCAGCAGGCCCGGGACACACAACCAAGAGACCCAGTACTTC
TRBJ2-7	TRBV7-8	.	.	CASSPEDEAYEQYF	TGTGCCAGCAGCCCCGAGGACGAGGCCTACGAGCAGTACTTC
TRBJ2-1	TRBV7-6	TRBD2	few	CASSLGGRASYNEQFF	TGTGCCAGCAGCTTAGGTGGGAGGGCCTCATACAATGAGCAGTTCTTC
TRBJ2-7	TRBV7-9	TRBD2	medium-sized	CASSLARLAGWQPEQYF	TGTGCCAGCAGCTTAGCGCGGTTAGCGGGATGGCAACCGGAGCAGTACTTC
TRBJ1-5	TRBV28	.	few	CASREDLRSNQPQHF	TGTGCCAGCAGGGAAGATTTGCGGAGCAATCAGCCCCAGCATTTT
TRBJ1-4	TRBV7-2	.	medium-sized	CASRLSGSTNEKLFF	TGTGCCAGCAGGTTATCAGGGTCGACTAATGAAAAACTGTTTTTT
TRBJ2-3	TRBV28	TRBD2	.	CASSHPRGLAGGYTQYF	TGTGCCAGCAGCCATCCCAGAGGACTAGCGGGAGGGTATACGCAGTATTTT
TRBJ2-1	TRBV7-9	.	few	CASSLQGGQYNEQFF	TGTGCCAGCAGCTTACAGGGGGGGCAGTACAATGAGCAGTTCTTC
TRBJ1-6	TRBV6-1	.	medium-sized	CASHLGPGSGSPLHF	TGTGCCAGCCACCTGGGCCCCGGGTCGGGTTCACCCCTCCACTTT
TRBJ2-7	TRBV18	TRBD2	many	CASSLRTSGRSEINEQYF	TGTGCCAGCTCACTCCGGACTAGCGGGAGATCAGAGATTAACGAGCAGTACTTC
TRBJ2-7	TRBV7-4	.	.	CASSSQGRDEQYF	TGTGCCAGCAGCTCTCAGGGACGGGACGAGCAGTACTTC
TRBJ2-3	TRBV7-6	.	.	CASSLESRVGTDTQYF	TGTGCCAGCAGCTTAGAGAGCAGGGTAGGCACAGATACGCAGTATTTT
TRBJ1-2	TRBV11-2	TRBD1	.	CASSLSQGGYGYTF	TGTGCCAGCAGCTTAAGCCAGGGGGGCTATGGCTACACCTTC
TRBJ2-7	TRBV18	.	.	CASSPKRGSGEQYF	TGTGCCAGCTCACCTAAAAGGGGGTCGGGCGAGCAGTACTTC
TRBJ1-3	TRBV20-1	.	few	CSVWGSSGDTIYF	TGCAGTGTGTGGGGAAGCTCTGGGGACACCATATATTTT
TRBJ2-5	TRBV7-7	.	.	CASSLVGGSETQYF	TGTGCTAGCAGCTTAGTAGGGGGTTCAGAGACCCAGTACTTC
TRBJ1-2	TRBV7-6	.	few	CASSLARAF	TGTGCCAGCAGCTTGGCTCGCGCGTTC
TRBJ1-1	TRBV7-3	.	few	CASSPGAGVSNTEAFF	TGTGCCAGCAGCCCTGGGGCAGGGGTTAGCAACACTGAAGCTTTCTTT
TRBJ2-7	TRBV6-1	TRBD2	.	CASRTSGYEQYF	TGTGCCAGCAGGACTAGCGGCTACGAGCAGTACTTC
TRBJ2-6	TRBV7-2	.	.	CASSWDSGANVLTF	TGTGCCAGCAGCTGGGACTCTGGGGCCAACGTCCTGACTTTC
TRBJ1-2	TRBV7-9	.	.	CASAESNYGYTF	TGTGCTAGCGCGGAGTCGAACTATGGCTACACCTTC
TRBJ2-5	TRBV7-6	.	.	CASSRNLGTETQYF	TGTGCTAGCAGCCGTAATCTAGGGACAGAGACCCAGTACTTC
TRBJ1-2	TRBV28	TRBD1	.	CASKNRTGRYGYTF	TGTGCCAGCAAAAACCGGACAGGGCGATATGGCTACACCTTC
TRBJ1-1	TRBV7-9	.	medium-sized	CASSTTGNTEAFF	TGTGCCAGCAGCACGACAGGGAACACTGAAGCTTTCTTT
TRBJ1-4	TRBV11-2	TRBD1	.	CASSLGTGVEKLFF	TGTGCCAGCAGCTTAGGGACAGGGGTTGAAAAACTGTTTTTT
TRBJ2-1	TRBV7-2	TRBD1	.	CASSTPTGASYNEQFF	TGTGCCAGCAGCACCCCCACAGGGGCCTCCTACAATGAGCAGTTCTTC
TRBJ2-7	TRBV12-3/TRBV12-4	.	.	CASSKGGQYYEQYF	TGTGCCAGCAGCAAGGGGGGACAGTACTACGAGCAGTACTTC
TRBJ1-5	TRBV7-2	.	.	CASSQGDSQPQHF	TGTGCCAGCAGCCAAGGTGATTCTCAGCCCCAGCATTTT
TRBJ1-1	TRBV12-3/TRBV12-4	.	.	CASSFEQNTEAFF	TGTGCCAGCAGTTTCGAACAGAACACTGAAGCTTTCTTT
TRBJ2-1	TRBV7-6	.	once	CTHYNEQFF	TGTACCCACTACAATGAGCAGTTCTTC
TRBJ2-5	TRBV7-1	TRBD2	.	CAALASGRETQYF	TGTGCAGCCCTAGCTAGCGGGAGGGAGACCCAGTACTTC
TRBJ2-7	TRBV7-2	.	.	CASSPAAQRSYEQYF	TGTGCCAGCAGCCCTGCGGCCCAGCGCTCCTACGAGCAGTACTTC
TRBJ2-6	TRBV7-3	.	few	CASRLDLTGANVLTF	TGTGCCAGCAGGTTAGATCTCACTGGGGCCAACGTCCTGACTTTC
TRBJ2-1	TRBV5-1	.	many	CASRSVSGSYNEQFF	TGCGCCAGCAGGTCAGTCAGTGGTTCCTACAATGAGCAGTTCTTC
TRBJ2-5	TRBV7-2	.	.	CASSFQGQVF	TGTGCCAGCAGCTTCCAGGGACAAGTCTTC
TRBJ2-1	TRBV12-3/TRBV12-4	.	.	CASSFNRDNEQFF	TGTGCCAGCAGTTTTAACAGAGACAATGAGCAGTTCTTC
TRBJ2-5	TRBV7-2	.	.	CASSLGTRETQYF	TGTGCCAGCAGTCTCGGGACTCGCGAGACCCAGTACTTC
TRBJ2-1	TRBV12-3/TRBV12-4	.	.	CASSPTGYNEQFF	TGTGCCAGCAGTCCGACAGGTTACAATGAGCAGTTCTTC
TRBJ2-7	TRBV7-9	.	medium-sized	CASSLGYGRNYEQYF	TGTGCCAGCAGCTTAGGTTATGGGAGAAACTACGAGCAGTACTTC
TRBJ1-1	TRBV6-1	.	medium-sized	CASSEEGMNTEAFF	TGTGCCAGCAGTGAAGAGGGTATGAACACTGAAGCTTTCTTT
TRBJ2-1	TRBV7-3	.	.	CAGDHSYNEQFF	TGTGCCGGGGACCACTCCTACAATGAGCAGTTCTTC
TRBJ2-5	TRBV6-6	.	.	CASNTGYKETQYF	TGTGCCAGCAACACAGGTTACAAAGAGACCCAGTACTTC
TRBJ2-3	TRBV6-5	.	.	CASSAHSTDTQYF	TGTGCCAGCAGTGCTCATAGCACAGATACGCAGTATTTT
TRBJ2-5	TRBV7-6	TRBD2	.	CASSFSGTSEPWETQYF	TGTGCCAGCAGCTTTTCCGGGACTAGCGAGCCTTGGGAGACCCAGTACTTC
TRBJ1-2	TRBV7-4	.	.	CASSPDVNYGYTF	TGTGCCAGCAGCCCGGACGTTAACTATGGCTACACCTTC
TRBJ2-5	TRBV7-9	.	medium-sized	CASSLLETQYF	TGTGCCAGCAGCTTATTAGAGACCCAGTACTTC
TRBJ2-7	TRBV7-6	TRBD1	.	CASSLGTGIHEQYF	TGTGCCAGCAGCTTGGGGACAGGGATCCATGAGCAGTACTTC
TRBJ2-7	TRBV28	TRBD2	many	CASKLGLDSSEQYF	TGTGCCAGCAAGTTGGGACTAGATTCCTCCGAGCAGTACTTC
TRBJ2-3	TRBV7-6	.	.	CASSSPRGGASDTQYF	TGTGCCAGCAGCTCCCCTCGAGGCGGGGCTTCCGATACGCAGTATTTC
TRBJ2-3	TRBV7-3	TRBD2	.	CASSPGLADSDTQYF	TGTGCCAGCAGCCCGGGACTAGCGGATTCAGATACGCAGTATTTT
TRBJ1-2	TRBV27	TRBD1	.	CASSPQGTSYGYTF	TGTGCCAGCAGCCCACAGGGGACCTCCTATGGCTACACCTTC
TRBJ2-7	TRBV6-1	.	medium-sized	CASRRDTLSYEQYF	TGTGCCAGCAGAAGGGACACTCTCTCCTACGAGCAGTACTTC
TRBJ2-5	TRBV6-5	.	.	CASSRLVILGPQETQYF	TGTGCCAGCAGCCGCTTGGTGATTCTAGGGCCCCAAGAGACCCAGTACTTC